This TCR beta chain was sequenced in a study of blood T cells in healthy people across ages. Study-wide results and limits: Donors of long life had a larger count of naive CD4+ cells and greater diversity than aged donors.

Combining a sample-barcoded 5' primer with a J-beta primer mix, a second PCR ran for roughly 7 to 11 cycles. TCRdb itself ran the 5' RACE reads through MiXCR, one entry per CDR3 protein. The table lists some 1.4 million distinct CDR3 sequences, 35% to 45% of them singletons. About this clonotype: Its target is unknown.

The CDR3 contains 17 residues. The V gene end was trimmed by 5 bases and the J gene end by 5 bases; junction bases not matched to a gene: 11. Germline V gives CDR1 MDHEN, CDR2 SYDVKM. The origin of this receptor is a woman between 18 and 30 years old in good health. Sequencing was carried out using blood. V and J are TRBV28 and TRBJ2-1; 11 nucleotides align to TRBD2. As DNA, the CDR3 is TGTGCCAGCAGTCCGACCCCGGGACTAGCGGCCGACAATGAGCAGTTCTTC. Translated: CASSPTPGLAADNEQFF.